Detailed here is one TCR beta chain. This sample stems from a study of blood T cell repertoires in COVID-19. Looking at the study overall: T cells, B-cell-depleted T cells, or PBMCs supplied cDNA or gDNA.

The CDR3 consists of 16 residues. The germline gives CDR1 MRHNA, CDR2 SNTAGT. V shed 0 bases, J shed 4 bases, and the junction held 6 bases outside the gene matches. All enrollees were about 18 to 89 years old and from 20 to 25 US areas. The authors' processing: Amplification from reference gene primers served as the basis for estimated nucleated cell counts. Some clones are missing from TCRdb's copy, which holds only in-frame ones; the method was immunoSEQ multiplex PCR. Clone size and the V and J calls come from that table; the DNA yielded D and trimming. The sample shows approximately 170,000 clones, 80% of them seen only once.

This receptor was obtained from a man aged 35 to 55 who had recovered from COVID-19. The chain uses TRBV6-4 and TRBJ2-3; 8 bases are a match to TRBD2. Sequencing was carried out using PBMCs or T cells enriched from blood (not recorded which). Here the CDR3 DNA reads TGTGCCAGCAGTGACTCAGCAGCGGGGGTCGCAGATACGCAGTATTTT. Protein: CASSDSAAGVADTQYF.